The clone carrying this TCR beta chain is a singleton in its sample. No antigen is known for it. In the original workflow: As immunoSEQ supplied junction-only sequences (without quality scores), filtering differed. TCRdb's table, derived via immunoSEQ multiplex PCR, lists solely in-frame clones and lacks some. V and J calls and clone size are copied from that table; D and trimming were computed from the DNA. The repertoire consists of a few million clones, with roughly 92% occurring once and the leading ten covering more than 0.12%. Germline CDR1 reads MNHNS; CDR2 reads SASEGT. This CDR3 spans 18 amino acids. Trimming took off 3 bases at V and 0 bases at J, with 20 bases between the two ends. This record belongs to a study of shared clonotypes between healthy human individuals. Whole-study findings and limits: The study found lower generation probabilities in non-shared clonotypes than in those shared by all four donors. It was the few donors that limited the genetic and exposure-history diversity represented. Researchers sampled only blood; tissue repertoires likely differ.

Input material: naive CD4+ T cells sorted from blood. Subset denoted: CD45RA+ positively selected. This TCR was recovered from a man between 18 and 29 years old in good health. J is TRBJ1-2 and V is TRBV6-1; D might be TRBD1 (5 bases). The CDR3 loop reads CASSDDYVVGLANYGYTF. DNA for the CDR3: TGTGCCAGCAGTGACGACTATGTTGTGGGGCTTGCTAACTATGGCTACACCTTC.